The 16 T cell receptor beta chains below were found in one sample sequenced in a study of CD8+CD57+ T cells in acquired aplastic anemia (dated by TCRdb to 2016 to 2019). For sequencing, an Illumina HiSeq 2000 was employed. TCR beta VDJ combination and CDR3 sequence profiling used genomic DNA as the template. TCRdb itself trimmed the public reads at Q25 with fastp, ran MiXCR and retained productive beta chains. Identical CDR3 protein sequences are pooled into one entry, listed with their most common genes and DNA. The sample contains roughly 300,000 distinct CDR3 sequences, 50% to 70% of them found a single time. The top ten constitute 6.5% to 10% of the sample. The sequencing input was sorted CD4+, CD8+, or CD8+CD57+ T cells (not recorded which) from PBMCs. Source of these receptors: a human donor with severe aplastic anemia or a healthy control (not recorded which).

The CDR3 DNA follows: TGTGCCAGTAAGGGGGGACAGGGGAACTATGGCTACACCTTC. Protein: CASKGGQGNYGYTF. V and J are TRBV19 and TRBJ1-2; 10 bases align to TRBD1. This CDR3 region has 14 residues. V lost 7 bases to trimming and J lost 2 bases; unmatched junction nucleotides: 4. From germline, CDR1 is LNHDA and CDR2 SQIVND (reference sequence).

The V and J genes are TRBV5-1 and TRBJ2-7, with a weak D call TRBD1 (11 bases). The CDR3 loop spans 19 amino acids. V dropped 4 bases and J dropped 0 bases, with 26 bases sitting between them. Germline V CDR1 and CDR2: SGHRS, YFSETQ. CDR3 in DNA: TGCGCCAGCAGCATACTAGCGGGGACAGGGGGGCCTCGCTCCTACGAGCAGTACTTC. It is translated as CASSILAGTGGPRSYEQYF. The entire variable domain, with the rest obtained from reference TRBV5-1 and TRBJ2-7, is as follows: KAGVTQTPRYLIKTRGQQVTLSCSPISGHRSVSWYQQTPGQGLQFLFEYFSETQRNKGNFPGRFSGRQFSNSRSEMNVSTLELGDSALYLCASSILAGTGGPRSYEQYFGPGTRLTVT.

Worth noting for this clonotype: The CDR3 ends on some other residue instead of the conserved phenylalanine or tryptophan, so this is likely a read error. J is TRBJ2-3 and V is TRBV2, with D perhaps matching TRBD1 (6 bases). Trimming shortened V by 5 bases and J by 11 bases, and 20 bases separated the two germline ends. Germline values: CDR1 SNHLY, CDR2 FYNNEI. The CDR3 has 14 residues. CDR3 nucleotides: TGTGCCAGCAGTTTCCACAGGGACAACTACGAGCAGTATTCT. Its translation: CASSFHRDNYEQYS.

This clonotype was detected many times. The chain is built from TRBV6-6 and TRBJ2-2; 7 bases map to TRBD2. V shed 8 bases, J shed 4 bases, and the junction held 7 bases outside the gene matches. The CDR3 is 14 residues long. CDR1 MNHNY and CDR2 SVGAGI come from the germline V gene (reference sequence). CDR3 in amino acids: CASVGGLGTGELFF. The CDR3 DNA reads TGTGCCAGCGTGGGGGGGTTGGGCACCGGGGAGCTGTTTTTT.

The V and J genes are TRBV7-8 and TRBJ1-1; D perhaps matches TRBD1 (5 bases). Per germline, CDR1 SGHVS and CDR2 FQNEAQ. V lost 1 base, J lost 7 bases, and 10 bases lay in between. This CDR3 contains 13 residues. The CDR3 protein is CASSLDRIDEAFF. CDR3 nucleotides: TGTGCCAGCAGCTTAGACAGGATAGATGAAGCTTTCTTT.

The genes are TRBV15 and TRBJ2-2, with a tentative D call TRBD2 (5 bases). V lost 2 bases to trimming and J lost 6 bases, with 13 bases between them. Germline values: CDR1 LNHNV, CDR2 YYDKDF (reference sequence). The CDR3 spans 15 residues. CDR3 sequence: CATSRLLEGAGELFF. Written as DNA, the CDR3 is TGTGCCACCAGCAGACTACTAGAGGGAGCCGGGGAGCTGTTTTTT. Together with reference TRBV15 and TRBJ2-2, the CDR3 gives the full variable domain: DAMVIQNPRYQVTQFGKPVTLSCSQTLNHNVMYWYQQKSSQAPKLLFHYYDKDFNNEADTPDNFQSRRPNTSFCFLDIRSPGLGDTAMYLCATSRLLEGAGELFFGEGSRLTVL.

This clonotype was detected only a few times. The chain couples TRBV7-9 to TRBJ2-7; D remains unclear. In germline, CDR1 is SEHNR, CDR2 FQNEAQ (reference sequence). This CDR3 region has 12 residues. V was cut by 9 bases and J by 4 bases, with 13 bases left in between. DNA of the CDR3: TGTGCCAGTTCACGAGAGGCGTACGAGCAGTACTTC. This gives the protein CASSREAYEQYF.

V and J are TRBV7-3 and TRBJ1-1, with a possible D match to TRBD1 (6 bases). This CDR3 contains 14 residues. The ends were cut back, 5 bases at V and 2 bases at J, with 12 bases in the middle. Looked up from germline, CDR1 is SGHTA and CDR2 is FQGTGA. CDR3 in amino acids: CASSPGAGNTEAFF. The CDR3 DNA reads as TGTGCCAGCAGCCCAGGGGCTGGAAACACTGAAGCTTTCTTT.

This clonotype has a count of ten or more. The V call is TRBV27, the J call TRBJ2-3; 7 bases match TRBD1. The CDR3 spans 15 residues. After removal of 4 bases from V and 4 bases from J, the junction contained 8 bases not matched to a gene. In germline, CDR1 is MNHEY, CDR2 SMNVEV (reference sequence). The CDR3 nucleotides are TGTGCCAGCAGTTCCCCGACAGGGCAGTCAGATACGCAGTATTTT. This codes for CASSSPTGQSDTQYF.

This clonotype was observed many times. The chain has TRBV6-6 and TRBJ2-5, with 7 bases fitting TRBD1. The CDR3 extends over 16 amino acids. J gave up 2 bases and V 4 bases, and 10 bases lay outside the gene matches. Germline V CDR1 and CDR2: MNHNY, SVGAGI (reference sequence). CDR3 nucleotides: TGTGCCAGCAGTTCCAAACAGGGGTCGGTTCAAGAGACCCAGTACTTC. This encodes CASSSKQGSVQETQYF.

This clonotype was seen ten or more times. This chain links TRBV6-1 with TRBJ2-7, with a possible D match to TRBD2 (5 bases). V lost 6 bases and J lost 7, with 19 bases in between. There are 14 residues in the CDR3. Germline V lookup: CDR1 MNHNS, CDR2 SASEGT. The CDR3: CASRMDGNTGEQYF. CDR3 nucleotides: TGTGCCAGCAGGATGGACGGAAACACGGGGGAGCAGTACTTC.

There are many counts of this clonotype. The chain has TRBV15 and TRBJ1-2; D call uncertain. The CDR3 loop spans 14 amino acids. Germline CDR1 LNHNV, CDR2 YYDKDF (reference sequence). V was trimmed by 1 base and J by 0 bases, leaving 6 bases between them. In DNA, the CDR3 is TGTGCCACCAGCAGAGTGGATTCTAACTATGGCTACACCTTC. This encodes CATSRVDSNYGYTF.

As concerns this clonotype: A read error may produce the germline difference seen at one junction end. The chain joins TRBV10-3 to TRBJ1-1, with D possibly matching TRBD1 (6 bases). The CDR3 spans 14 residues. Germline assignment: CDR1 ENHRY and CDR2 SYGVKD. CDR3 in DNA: TGTGCCATCCGTATCGTGGGGGCGAACACTGAAGCTTCCTTT. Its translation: CAIRIVGANTEASF.

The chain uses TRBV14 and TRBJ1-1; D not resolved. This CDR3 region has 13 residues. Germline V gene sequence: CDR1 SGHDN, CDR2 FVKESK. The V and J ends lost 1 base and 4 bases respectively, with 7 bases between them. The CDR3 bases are TGTGCCAGCAGCCAAGTGTGGGTCACTGAAGCTTTCTTT. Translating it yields CASSQVWVTEAFF.

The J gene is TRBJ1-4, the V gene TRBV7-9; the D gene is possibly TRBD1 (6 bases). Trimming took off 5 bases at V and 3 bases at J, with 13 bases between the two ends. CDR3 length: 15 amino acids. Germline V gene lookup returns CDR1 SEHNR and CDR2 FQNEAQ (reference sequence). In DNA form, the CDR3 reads TGTGCCAGCAGCCAAGGGGGAGGTTCTAATGAAAAACTGTTTTTT. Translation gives CASSQGGGSNEKLFF.

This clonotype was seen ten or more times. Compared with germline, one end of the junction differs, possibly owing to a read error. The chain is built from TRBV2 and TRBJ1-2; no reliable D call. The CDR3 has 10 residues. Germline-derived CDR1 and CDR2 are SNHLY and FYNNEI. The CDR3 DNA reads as TGTGCCAGCAGTGAAGGAAGGCAGGTCTTC. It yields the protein CASSEGRQVF.